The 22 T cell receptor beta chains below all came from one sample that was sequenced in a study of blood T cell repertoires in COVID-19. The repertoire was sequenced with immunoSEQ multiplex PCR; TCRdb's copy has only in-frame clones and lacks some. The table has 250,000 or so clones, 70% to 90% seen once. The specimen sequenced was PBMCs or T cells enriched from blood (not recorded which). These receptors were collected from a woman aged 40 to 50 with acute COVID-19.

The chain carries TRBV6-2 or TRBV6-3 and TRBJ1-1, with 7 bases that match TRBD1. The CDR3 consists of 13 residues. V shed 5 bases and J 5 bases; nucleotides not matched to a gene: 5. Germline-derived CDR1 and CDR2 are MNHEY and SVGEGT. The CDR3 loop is CASSATGRTEAFF. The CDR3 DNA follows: TGTGCCAGCAGTGCGACAGGGAGGACTGAAGCTTTCTTT.

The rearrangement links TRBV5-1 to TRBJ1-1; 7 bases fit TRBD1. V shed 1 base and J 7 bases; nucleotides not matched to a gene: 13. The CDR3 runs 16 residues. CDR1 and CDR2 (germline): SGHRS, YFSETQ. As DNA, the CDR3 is TGCGCCAGCAGCTTGTTGTCAGGGGGTCGAACGGGTGAAGCTTTCTTT. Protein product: CASSLLSGGRTGEAFF.

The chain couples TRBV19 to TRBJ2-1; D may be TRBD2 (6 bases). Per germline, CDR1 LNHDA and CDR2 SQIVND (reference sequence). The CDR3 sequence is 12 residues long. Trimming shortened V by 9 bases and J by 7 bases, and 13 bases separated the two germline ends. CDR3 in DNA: TGTGCCAGCGGGGCGGGGTATAATGAGCAGTTCTTC. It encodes CASGAGYNEQFF.

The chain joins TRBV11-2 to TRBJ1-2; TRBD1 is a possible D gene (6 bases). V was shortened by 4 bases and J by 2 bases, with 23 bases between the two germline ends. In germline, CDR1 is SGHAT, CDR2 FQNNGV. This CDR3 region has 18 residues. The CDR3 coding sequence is TGTGCCAGCAGCTCTCTTACCCAACGGACAGAAAAAAACTATGGCTACACCTTC. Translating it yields CASSSLTQRTEKNYGYTF.

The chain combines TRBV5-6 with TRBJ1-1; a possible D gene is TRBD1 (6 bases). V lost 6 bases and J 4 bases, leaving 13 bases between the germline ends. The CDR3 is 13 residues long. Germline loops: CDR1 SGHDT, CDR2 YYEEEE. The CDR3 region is CASTRRGTTEAFF. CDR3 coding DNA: TGTGCCAGCACCCGCAGGGGTACCACTGAAGCTTTCTTT. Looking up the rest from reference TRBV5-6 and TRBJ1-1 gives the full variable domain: DAGVTQSPTHLIKTRGQQVTLRCSPKSGHDTVSWYQQALGQGPQFIFQYYEEEERQRGNFPDRFSGHQFPNYSSELNVNALLLGDSALYLCASTRRGTTEAFFGQGTRLTVV.

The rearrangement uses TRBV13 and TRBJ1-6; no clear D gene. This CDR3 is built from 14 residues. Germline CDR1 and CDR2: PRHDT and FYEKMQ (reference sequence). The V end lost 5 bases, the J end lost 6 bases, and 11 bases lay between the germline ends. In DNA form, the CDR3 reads TGTGCCAGCAGCCCACAAGAACCTAATTCACCCCTCCACTTT. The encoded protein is CASSPQEPNSPLHF.

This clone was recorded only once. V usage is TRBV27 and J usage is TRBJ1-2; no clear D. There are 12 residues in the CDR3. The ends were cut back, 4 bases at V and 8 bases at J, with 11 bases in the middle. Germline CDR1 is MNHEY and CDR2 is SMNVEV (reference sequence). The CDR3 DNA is TGTGCCAGCAGTTCTGCGGGGAGAGGCTACACCTTC. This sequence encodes CASSSAGRGYTF.

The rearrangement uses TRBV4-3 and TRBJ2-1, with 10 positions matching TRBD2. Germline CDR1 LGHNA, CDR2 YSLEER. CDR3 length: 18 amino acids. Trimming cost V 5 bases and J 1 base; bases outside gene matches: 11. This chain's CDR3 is CASSWGTSAVFSYNEQFF. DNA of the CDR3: TGCGCCAGCAGCTGGGGGACTAGCGCCGTCTTTTCCTACAATGAGCAGTTCTTC.

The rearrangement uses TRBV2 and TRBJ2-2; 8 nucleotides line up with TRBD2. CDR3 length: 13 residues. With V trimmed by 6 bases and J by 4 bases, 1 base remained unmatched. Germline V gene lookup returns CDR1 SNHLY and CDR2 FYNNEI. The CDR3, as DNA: TGTGCCAGCAGGGCGGGGGGCACCGGGGAGCTGTTTTTT. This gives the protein CASRAGGTGELFF.

This CDR3 reads CASSPQGGELGTGELFF. The DNA of the CDR3 is TGTGCCAGCTCCCCGCAAGGGGGCGAATTGGGGACCGGGGAGCTGTTTTTT. V is TRBV18 and J is TRBJ2-2, with 7 bases matching TRBD1. J lost 5 bases, V lost 6 bases, and 15 bases had no gene match. This CDR3 comprises 17 residues. Germline loops: CDR1 KGHSH, CDR2 LQKENI.

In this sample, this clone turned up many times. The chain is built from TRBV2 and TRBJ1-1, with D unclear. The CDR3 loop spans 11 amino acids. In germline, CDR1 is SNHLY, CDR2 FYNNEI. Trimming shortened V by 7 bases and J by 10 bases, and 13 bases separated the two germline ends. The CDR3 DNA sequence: TGTGCCAGCATATATGCCAGCGGAGCTTTCTTT. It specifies CASIYASGAFF.

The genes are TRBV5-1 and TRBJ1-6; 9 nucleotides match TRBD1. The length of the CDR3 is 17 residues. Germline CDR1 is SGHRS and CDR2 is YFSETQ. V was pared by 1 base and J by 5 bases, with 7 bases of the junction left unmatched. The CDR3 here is CASSLTSGQGNNSPLHF. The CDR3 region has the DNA TGCGCCAGCAGCTTGACGTCGGGACAGGGAAATAATTCACCCCTCCACTTT.

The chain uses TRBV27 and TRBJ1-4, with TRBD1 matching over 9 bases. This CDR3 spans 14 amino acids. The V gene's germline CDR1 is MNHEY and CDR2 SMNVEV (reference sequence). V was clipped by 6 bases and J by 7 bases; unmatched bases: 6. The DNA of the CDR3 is TGTGCCAGCAGAACCGGGACAGGGACTGAAAAACTGTTTTTT. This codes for CASRTGTGTEKLFF.

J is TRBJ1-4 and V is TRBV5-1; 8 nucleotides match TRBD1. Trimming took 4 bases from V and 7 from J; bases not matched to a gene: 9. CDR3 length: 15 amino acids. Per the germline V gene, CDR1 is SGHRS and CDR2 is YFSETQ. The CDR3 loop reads CASSKDRVRGEKLFF. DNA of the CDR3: TGCGCCAGCAGCAAGGACAGGGTACGCGGTGAAAAACTGTTTTTT.

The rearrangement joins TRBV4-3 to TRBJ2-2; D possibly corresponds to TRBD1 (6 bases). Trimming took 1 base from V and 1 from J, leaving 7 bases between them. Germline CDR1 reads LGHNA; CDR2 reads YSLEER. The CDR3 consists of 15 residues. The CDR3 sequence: CASSQAGQNTGELFF. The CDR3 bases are TGCGCCAGCAGCCAAGCGGGACAGAACACCGGGGAGCTGTTTTTT.

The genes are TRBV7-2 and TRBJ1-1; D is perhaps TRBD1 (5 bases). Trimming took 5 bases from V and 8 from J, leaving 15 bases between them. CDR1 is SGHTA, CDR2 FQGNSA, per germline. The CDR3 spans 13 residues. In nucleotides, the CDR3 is TGTGCCAGCAGCCTCAAGGCGGGACTCGAAGCTTTCTTT. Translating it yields CASSLKAGLEAFF.

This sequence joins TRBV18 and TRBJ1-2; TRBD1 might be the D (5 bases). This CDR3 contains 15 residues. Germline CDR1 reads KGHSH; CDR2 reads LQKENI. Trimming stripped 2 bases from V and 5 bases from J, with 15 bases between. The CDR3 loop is CASSPALSGEYGYTF. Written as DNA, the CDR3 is TGTGCCAGCTCACCAGCTTTATCGGGGGAATATGGCTACACCTTC.

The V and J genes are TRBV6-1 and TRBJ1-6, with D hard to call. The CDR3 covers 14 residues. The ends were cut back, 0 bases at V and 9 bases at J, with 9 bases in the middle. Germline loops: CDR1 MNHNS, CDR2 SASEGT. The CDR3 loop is CASSEAVLPSPLHF. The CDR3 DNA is TGTGCCAGCAGTGAAGCCGTCCTTCCTTCACCCCTCCACTTT.

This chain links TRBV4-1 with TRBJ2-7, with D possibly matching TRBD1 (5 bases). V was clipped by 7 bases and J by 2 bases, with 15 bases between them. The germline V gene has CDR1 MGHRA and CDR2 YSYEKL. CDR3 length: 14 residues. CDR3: CASTPMTETYEQYV. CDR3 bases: TGCGCCAGCACCCCGATGACAGAGACCTACGAGCAGTACGTC.

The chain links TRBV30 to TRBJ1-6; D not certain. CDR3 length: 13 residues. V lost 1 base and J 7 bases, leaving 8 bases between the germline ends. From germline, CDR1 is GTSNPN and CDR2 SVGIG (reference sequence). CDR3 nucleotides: TGTGCCTGGAGTGAAGCCAGGAATTCACCCCTCCACTTT. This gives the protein CAWSEARNSPLHF.

The CDR3 sequence is CASSPRSTYNEQFF. The CDR3 DNA reads as TGTGCCAGCAGCCCCCGGTCCACCTACAATGAGCAGTTCTTC. The chain carries TRBV7-9 and TRBJ2-1, with unresolved D. Germline assignment: CDR1 SEHNR and CDR2 FQNEAQ (reference sequence). Trimming stripped 5 bases from V and 2 bases from J, with 10 bases between. The CDR3 extends over 14 amino acids.

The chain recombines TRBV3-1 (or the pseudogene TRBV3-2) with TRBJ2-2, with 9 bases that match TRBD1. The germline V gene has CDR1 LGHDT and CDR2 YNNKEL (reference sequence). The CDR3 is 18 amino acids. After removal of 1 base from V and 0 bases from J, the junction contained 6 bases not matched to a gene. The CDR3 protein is CASSQVLRQGANTGELFF. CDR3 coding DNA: TGTGCCAGCAGCCAAGTTTTGAGACAGGGGGCGAACACCGGGGAGCTGTTTTTT.